Shown below are 11 T cell receptor beta chains from a single sample sequenced in a study of T cells after yellow fever vaccination. TCRdb independently ran MiXCR on the 5' RACE reads; one entry per CDR3 protein. The data hold roughly 400,000 distinct CDR3 sequences, with 18% observed a single time. The input for sequencing was PBMCs, taken before the yellow fever booster vaccination. These receptors all come from a man in his late teens or twenties who received the YFV17D yellow fever vaccine.

This clonotype has a handful of counts. This chain connects TRBV5-1 to TRBJ2-3; a possible D gene is TRBD2 (6 bases). Deletions cut 0 bases from V and 4 bases from J, with 9 bases between. CDR3 size: 14 residues. CDR1 and CDR2 from the germline V gene are SGHRS and YFSETQ. DNA for the CDR3: TGCGCCAGCAGCTTGGGGTCTAGCGCAGATACGCAGTATTTT. It encodes CASSLGSSADTQYF.

This clonotype was found a few times. This rearrangement joins TRBV7-9 to TRBJ1-3; D unresolved. The CDR3 contains 11 residues. V was shortened by 8 bases and J by 7 bases, with 9 bases between the two germline ends. CDR1 is SEHNR, CDR2 FQNEAQ, per germline (reference sequence). The CDR3 DNA reads TGTGCCAGCCAGTCTGATAACACCATATATTTT. Its protein product is CASQSDNTIYF.

This clonotype was observed a few times. J is TRBJ2-3 and V is TRBV4-3; 10 bases align to TRBD2. Germline CDR1 reads LGHNA; CDR2 reads YSLEER. This CDR3 contains 18 residues. Germline trimming cut 1 base from V and 2 bases from J; bases unmatched to any gene: 9. DNA of the CDR3: TGCGCCAGCAGCCAAGCCTATTTAGCGGGGGGCTTCACAGATACGCAGTATTTT. Translation gives CASSQAYLAGGFTDTQYF.

This clonotype occurred a few times. CDR3 amino acids: CASSYSVGSEQPQHF. The CDR3 region has the DNA TGTGCCAGCAGTTACTCCGTGGGGTCAGAGCAGCCCCAGCATTTT. The chain joins TRBV6-5 to TRBJ1-5, with no clear D. Trimming cost V 0 bases and J 7 bases, with 13 bases left between them. This CDR3 contains 15 residues. Germline assignment: CDR1 MNHEY and CDR2 SVGAGI.

V usage is TRBV6-2 or TRBV6-3 and J usage is TRBJ2-7, with D possibly called TRBD1 or TRBD2 (5 bases each). The CDR3 totals 13 residues. Looked up from germline, CDR1 is MNHEY and CDR2 is SVGEGT. V was shortened by 7 bases and J by 0 bases, with 10 bases between the two germline ends. CDR3 in amino acids: CASKGTNSYEQYV. The CDR3 DNA reads TGTGCCAGCAAGGGGACGAACTCCTACGAGCAGTACGTC.

This clonotype was recorded at least ten times. This chain joins TRBV24-1 and TRBJ1-2; D uncertain. The CDR3 is 12 amino acids. Per germline, CDR1 KGHDR and CDR2 SFDVKD. V lost 3 bases to trimming and J lost 9 bases, with 10 bases between them. The CDR3 protein is CATSDGRLSYTF. The CDR3 nucleotides are TGTGCCACCAGTGATGGTCGCTTGAGCTACACCTTC.

The sample holds one count of this clonotype. The V gene is TRBV7-2, the J gene TRBJ1-1, with D hard to call. CDR1 is SGHTA and CDR2 is FQGNSA in the germline V gene. Between the trimmed V and J ends, which lost 4 bases and 4 bases, there was a span of 10 bases. This CDR3 is built from 13 residues. The CDR3 is CASSWTSGTEAFF. CDR3 bases: TGTGCCAGCAGCTGGACTTCAGGCACTGAAGCTTTCTTT.

The rearrangement joins TRBV15 to TRBJ1-1; no definite D call. The CDR3 runs 14 residues. Trimming shortened V by 0 bases and J by 1 base, and 6 bases separated the two germline ends. CDR1 is LNHNV, CDR2 YYDKDF, per germline (reference sequence). DNA of the CDR3: TGTGCCACCAGCAGAGATCATCAGAACACTGAAGCTTTCTTT. This sequence encodes CATSRDHQNTEAFF. Drawing the rest from reference TRBV15 and TRBJ1-1, the complete variable domain is DAMVIQNPRYQVTQFGKPVTLSCSQTLNHNVMYWYQQKSSQAPKLLFHYYDKDFNNEADTPDNFQSRRPNTSFCFLDIRSPGLGDTAMYLCATSRDHQNTEAFFGQGTRLTVV.

This chain uses TRBV2 with TRBJ2-3, with 8 bases identical to TRBD2. CDR3 length: 16 residues. V dropped 5 bases and J dropped 6; count of bases not matched to a gene: 13. Germline lookup yields CDR1 SNHLY and CDR2 FYNNEI. The CDR3 bases are TGTGCCAGCAGTCGCCTCACCCGGCGGGGGGCGGATACGCAGTATTTT. It specifies CASSRLTRRGADTQYF.

The V and J genes are TRBV6-5 and TRBJ1-1; a weak D match, TRBD1 (6 bases). The V gene lost 6 bases and the J gene lost 11 bases, with 19 bases spanning the gap. Germline CDR1 reads MNHEY; CDR2 reads SVGAGI. This CDR3 comprises 13 residues. CDR3 sequence (DNA): TGTGCCAGCAGCCAGGGGACCGCTGGAAGGGCTTTCTTT. Residues: CASSQGTAGRAFF.

This clonotype has only a few counts. CDR3 sequence reads: CASSHSGGAGDTQYF. The CDR3 DNA follows: TGTGCCAGCAGCCACAGCGGGGGGGCGGGAGATACGCAGTATTTT. The chain links TRBV7-3 to TRBJ2-3; 10 bases agree with TRBD2. This CDR3 has 15 residues. Germline values: CDR1 SGHTA, CDR2 FQGTGA. V was clipped by 5 bases and J by 5 bases; unmatched bases: 7.